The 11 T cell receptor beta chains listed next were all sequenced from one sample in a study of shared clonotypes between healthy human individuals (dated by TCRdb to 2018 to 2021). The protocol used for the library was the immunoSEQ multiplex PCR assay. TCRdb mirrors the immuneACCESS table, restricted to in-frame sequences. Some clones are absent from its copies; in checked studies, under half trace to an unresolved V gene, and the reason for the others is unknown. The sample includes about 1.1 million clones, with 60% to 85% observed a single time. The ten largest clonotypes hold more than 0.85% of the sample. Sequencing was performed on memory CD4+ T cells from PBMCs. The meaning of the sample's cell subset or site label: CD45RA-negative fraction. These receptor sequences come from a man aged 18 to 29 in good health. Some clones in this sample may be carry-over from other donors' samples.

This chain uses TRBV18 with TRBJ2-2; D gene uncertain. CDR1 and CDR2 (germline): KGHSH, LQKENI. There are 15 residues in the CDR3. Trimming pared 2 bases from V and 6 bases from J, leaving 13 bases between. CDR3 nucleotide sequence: TGTGCCAGCTCACCAATAGCCGGCCTGTCCGGGGAGCTGTTTTTT. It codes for CASSPIAGLSGELFF.

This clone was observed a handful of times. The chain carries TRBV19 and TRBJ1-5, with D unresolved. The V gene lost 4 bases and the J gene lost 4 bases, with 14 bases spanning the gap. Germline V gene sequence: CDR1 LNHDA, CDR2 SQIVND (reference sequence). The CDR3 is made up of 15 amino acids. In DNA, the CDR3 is TGTGCCAGTAGTAAGGGCGCCTCGGGGAATCAGCCCCAGCATTTT. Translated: CASSKGASGNQPQHF.

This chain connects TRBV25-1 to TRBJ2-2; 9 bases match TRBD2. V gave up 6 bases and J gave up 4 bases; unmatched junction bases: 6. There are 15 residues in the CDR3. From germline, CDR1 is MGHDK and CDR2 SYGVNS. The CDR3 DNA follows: TGTGCCAGCAGGGCGTCTAGCGGGACCACCGGGGAGCTGTTTTTT. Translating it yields CASRASSGTTGELFF.

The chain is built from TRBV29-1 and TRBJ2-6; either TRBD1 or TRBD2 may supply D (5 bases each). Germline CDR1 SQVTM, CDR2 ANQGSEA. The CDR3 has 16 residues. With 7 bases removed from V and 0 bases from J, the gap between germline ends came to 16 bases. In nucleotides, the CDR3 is TGCAGCGCTGCGGACACGGGGAGCTCTGGGGCCAACGTCCTGACTTTC. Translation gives CSAADTGSSGANVLTF. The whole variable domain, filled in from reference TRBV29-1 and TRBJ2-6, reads SAVISQKPSRDICQRGTSLTIQCQVDSQVTMMFWYRQQPGQSLTLIATANQGSEATYESGFVIDKFPISRPNLTFSTLTVSNMSPEDSSIYLCSAADTGSSGANVLTFGAGSRLTVL.

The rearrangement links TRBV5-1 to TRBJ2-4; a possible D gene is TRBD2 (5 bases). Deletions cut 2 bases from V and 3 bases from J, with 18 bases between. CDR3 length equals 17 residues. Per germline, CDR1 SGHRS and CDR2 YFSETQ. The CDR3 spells CASSFGPPEVGKNIQYF. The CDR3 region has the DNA TGCGCCAGCAGCTTCGGCCCTCCGGAGGTGGGCAAAAACATTCAGTACTTC.

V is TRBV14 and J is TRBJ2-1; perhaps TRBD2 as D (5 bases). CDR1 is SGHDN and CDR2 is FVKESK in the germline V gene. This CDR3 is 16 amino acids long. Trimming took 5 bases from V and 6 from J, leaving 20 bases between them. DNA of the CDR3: TGTGCCAGCAGCACCCATAGCGCCTGGAGCTCCAATGAGCAGTTCTTC. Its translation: CASSTHSAWSSNEQFF.

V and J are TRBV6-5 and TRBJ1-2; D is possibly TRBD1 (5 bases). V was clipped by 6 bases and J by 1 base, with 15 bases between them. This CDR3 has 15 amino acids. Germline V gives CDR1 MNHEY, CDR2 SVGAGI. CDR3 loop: CASRKEGTDNYGYTF. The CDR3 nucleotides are TGTGCCAGCAGGAAAGAGGGGACGGATAACTATGGCTACACCTTC.

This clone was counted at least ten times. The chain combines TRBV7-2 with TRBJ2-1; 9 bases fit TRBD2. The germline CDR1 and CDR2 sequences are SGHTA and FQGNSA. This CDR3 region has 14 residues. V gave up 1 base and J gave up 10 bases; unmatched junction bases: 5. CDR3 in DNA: TGTGCCAGCAGCTTAGTTAGCGGGGGCGGGGAGCAGTTCTTC. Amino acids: CASSLVSGGGEQFF.

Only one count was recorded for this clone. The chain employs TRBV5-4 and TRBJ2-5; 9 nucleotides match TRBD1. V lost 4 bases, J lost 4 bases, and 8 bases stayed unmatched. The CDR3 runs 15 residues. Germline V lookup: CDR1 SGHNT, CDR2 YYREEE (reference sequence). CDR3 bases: TGTGCCAGCAGCCTTGAGTTGACAGGGGGAGAGACCCAGTACTTC. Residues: CASSLELTGGETQYF.

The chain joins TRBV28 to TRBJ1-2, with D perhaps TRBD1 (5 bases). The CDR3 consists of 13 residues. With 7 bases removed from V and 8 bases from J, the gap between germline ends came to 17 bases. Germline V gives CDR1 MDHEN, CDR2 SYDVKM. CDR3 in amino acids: CASTSKSGRGYTF. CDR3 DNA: TGTGCCAGCACCTCCAAATCGGGACGAGGCTACACCTTC.

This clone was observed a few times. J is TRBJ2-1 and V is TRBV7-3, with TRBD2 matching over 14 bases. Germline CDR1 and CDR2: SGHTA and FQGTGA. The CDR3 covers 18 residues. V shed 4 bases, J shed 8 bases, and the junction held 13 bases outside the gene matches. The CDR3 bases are TGTGCCAGCAGCTCAACAAGGGGACTAGCGGGAGAGCTTGATGAGCAGTTCTTC. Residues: CASSSTRGLAGELDEQFF.